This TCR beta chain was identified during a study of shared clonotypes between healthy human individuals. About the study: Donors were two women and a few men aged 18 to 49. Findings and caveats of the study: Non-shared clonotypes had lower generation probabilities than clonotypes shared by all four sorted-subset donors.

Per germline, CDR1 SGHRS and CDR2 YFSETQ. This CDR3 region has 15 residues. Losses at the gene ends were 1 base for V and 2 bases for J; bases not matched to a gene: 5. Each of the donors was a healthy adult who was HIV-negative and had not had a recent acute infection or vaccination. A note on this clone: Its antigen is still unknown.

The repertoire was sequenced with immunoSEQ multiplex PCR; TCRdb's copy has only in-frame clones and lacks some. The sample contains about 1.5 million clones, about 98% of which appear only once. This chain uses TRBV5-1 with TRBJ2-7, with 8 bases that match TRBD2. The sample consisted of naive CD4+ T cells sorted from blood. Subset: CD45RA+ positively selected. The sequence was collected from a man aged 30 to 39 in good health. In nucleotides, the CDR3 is TGCGCCAGCAGCTTGTTGATAGCGGGAACCTACGAGCAGTACTTC. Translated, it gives CASSLLIAGTYEQYF.